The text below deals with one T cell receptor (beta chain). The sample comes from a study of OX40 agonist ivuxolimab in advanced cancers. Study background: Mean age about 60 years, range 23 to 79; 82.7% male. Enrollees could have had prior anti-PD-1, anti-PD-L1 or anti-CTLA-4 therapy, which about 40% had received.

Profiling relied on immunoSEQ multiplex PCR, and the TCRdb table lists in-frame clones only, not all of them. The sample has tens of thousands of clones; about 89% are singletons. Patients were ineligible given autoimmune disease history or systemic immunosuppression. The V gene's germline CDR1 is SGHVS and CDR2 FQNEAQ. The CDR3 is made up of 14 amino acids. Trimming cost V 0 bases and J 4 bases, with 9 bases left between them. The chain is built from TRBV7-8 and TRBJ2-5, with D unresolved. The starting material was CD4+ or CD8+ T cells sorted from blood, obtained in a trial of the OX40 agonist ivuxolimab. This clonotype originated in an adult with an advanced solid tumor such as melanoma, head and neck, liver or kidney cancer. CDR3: CASSLARSVETQYF. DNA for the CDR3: TGTGCCAGCAGCTTAGCGAGGAGTGTAGAGACCCAGTACTTC.